This T cell receptor beta chain was profiled in a study of shared clonotypes between healthy human individuals. This CDR3 comprises 14 residues. Germline assignment: CDR1 MDHEN and CDR2 SYDVKM. The V end was cut by 1 base, the J end by 7 bases, with 14 bases between. The deep-level immunoSEQ assay was used. The input for sorted-subset replicate PCRs was around 0.2 ug DNA, tens of thousands of T cell genomes. TCRdb's table, derived via immunoSEQ multiplex PCR, lists solely in-frame clones and lacks some. The sample holds 2 million to 2.5 million clones, about 92% seen once. This TCR was sampled from a man aged 18 to 35 in good health. Some clones in this sample may be carry-over from other donors' samples. The chain carries TRBV28 and TRBJ2-7; D might be TRBD2 (5 bases). Sequencing input: naive CD4+ T cells from PBMCs. The subset is: CD45RA+ positively selected. CDR3 region: CASSLFALPGEQYF. The CDR3 region has the DNA TGTGCCAGCAGTTTATTTGCACTCCCGGGGGAGCAGTACTTC.